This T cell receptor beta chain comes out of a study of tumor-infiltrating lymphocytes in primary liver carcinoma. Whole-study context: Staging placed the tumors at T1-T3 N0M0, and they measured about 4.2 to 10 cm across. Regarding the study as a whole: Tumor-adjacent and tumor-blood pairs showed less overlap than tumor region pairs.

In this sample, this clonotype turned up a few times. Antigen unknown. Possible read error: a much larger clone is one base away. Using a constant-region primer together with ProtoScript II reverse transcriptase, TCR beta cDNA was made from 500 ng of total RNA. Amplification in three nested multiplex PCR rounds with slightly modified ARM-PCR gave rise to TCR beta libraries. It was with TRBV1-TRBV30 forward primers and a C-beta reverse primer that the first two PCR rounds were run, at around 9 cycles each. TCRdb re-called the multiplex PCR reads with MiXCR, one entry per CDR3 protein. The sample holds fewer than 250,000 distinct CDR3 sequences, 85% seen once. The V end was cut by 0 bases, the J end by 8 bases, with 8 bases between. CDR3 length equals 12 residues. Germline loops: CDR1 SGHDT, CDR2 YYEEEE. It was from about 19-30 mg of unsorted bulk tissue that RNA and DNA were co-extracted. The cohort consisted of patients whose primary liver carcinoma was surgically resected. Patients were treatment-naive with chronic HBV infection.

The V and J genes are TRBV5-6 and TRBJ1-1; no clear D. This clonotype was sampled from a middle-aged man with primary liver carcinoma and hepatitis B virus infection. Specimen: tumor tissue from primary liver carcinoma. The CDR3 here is CASSLVSGEAFF. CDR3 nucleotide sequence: TGTGCCAGCAGCTTGGTGAGCGGAGAAGCTTTCTTT.